This T cell receptor beta chain was identified during a study of OX40 agonist ivuxolimab in advanced cancers. The study in broad terms: Ivuxolimab was an agonistic, fully human IgG2 monoclonal antibody directed against OX40 (CD134), a costimulatory receptor. Intravenous ivuxolimab was administered to patients every 2 weeks at six dose levels: 0.01, 0.1, 0.3, 1.5, 3 and 10 mg/kg. Of the approximately 50 dose-escalation patients, hepatocellular carcinoma was present in 19, melanoma in about 15, renal cell carcinoma in 9 and head and neck cancer in 9. A male proportion of around 80% and a mean age of approximately 62 years, ranging from roughly 23 to 90, were recorded for the dose-escalation cohort. Patients were allowed to have had prior anti-PD-1, anti-PD-L1 or anti-CTLA-4 therapy, and 40% of the dose-escalation patients had previously received checkpoint inhibitors. Partial responses were achieved by three dose-escalation patients, of whom one had hepatocellular carcinoma and two had cutaneous melanoma. The point of sequencing TCRbeta in the periphery was to test whether ivuxolimab changed TCR sequence diversity and drove clonal T-cell expansion. The paper covers the monotherapy dose-escalation part of the phase I ivuxolimab trial, which included N of about 50 patients. General findings and caveats noted by the study authors: At doses of 0.1 to 3.0 mg/kg, clonal expansion of both CD4+ and CD8+ T cells in blood was seen between baseline and week 6. Low levels of normalized T-cell clonal expansion were also seen in some patients who did not respond. After ivuxolimab, more expanded clones were found on average in CD8+ T cells than in CD4+ T cells. In partial responders in the 0.1-3.0 mg/kg groups, normalized peripheral clonal expansion was found to be among the lowest, especially among CD8+ T cells. The antigen specificity of the peripheral T cells that underwent clonal expansion was not determined.

The trial excluded patients who had a history of autoimmune disease or were on systemic immunosuppression. Peripheral blood for TCR sequencing was drawn from every dose cohort at baseline, at cycle 4 day 1 and at cycle 7 day 1. Samples came from an open-label, multicenter, first-in-human phase I dose-escalation trial of ivuxolimab. The trial enrolled adults with locally advanced or metastatic head and neck squamous cell, hepatocellular, melanoma or renal cell carcinoma. Before TCR sequencing, CD4+ T cells and CD8+ T cells from peripheral blood were sorted into separate populations. Looking up the germline V gene (reference sequence) yields CDR1 SGHNT and CDR2 YYREEE. Germline trimming: 2 bases from V, 6 bases from J; junction bases outside gene matches: 4. From its cysteine to its phenylalanine, the CDR3 spans 13 amino acids. CDR3 DNA is the only sequence kept; it has 39 bases, read in frame from the first base.

In its sample, this clone was seen once. Which antigen it targets is not known. The input lacks base qualities; no much larger clone sits a single base away. For sequencing of the TCRbeta CDR3 region, genomic DNA was extracted from the sorted cells. The immunoSEQ Assay was used for sequencing of TCRbeta CDR3 regions. What TCRdb holds here is the immuneACCESS table cut down to in-frame rearrangements. Part of the clones is not present; checked against another copy, under half of the missing clones reflect an unresolved V gene, and the others are unexplained. The sample table lists 70,000 or so clones, roughly nine tenths of them with a count of one. The top ten clonotypes cover approximately 8% of the sample.

This TCR derives from an adult with an advanced solid tumor such as melanoma, head and neck, liver or kidney cancer. The rearranged segments are TRBV5-4 and TRBJ1-2; TRBD1 aligns with 7 central bases. Material: CD4+ or CD8+ T cells sorted from blood, obtained in a trial of the OX40 agonist ivuxolimab. The CDR3 in this case is CASSFKGANGYTF. The DNA is as follows: TGTGCCAGCAGCTTTAAGGGGGCGAATGGCTACACCTTC.